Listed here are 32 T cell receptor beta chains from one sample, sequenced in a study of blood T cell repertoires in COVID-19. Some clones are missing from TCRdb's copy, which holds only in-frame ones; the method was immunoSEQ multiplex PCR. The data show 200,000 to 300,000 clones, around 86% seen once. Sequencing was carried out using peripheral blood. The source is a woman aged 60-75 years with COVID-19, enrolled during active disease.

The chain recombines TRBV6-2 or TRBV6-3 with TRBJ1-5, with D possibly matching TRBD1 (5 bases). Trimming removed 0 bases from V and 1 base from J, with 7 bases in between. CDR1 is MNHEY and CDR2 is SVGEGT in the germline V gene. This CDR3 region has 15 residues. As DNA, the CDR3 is TGTGCCAGCAGTTACTCCAGGGTGAGCAATCAGCCCCAGCATTTT. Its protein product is CASSYSRVSNQPQHF.

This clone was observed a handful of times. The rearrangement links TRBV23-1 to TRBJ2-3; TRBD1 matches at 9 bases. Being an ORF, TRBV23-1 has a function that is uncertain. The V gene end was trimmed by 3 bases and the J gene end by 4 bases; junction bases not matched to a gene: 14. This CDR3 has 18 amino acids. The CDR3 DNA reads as TGCGCCAGCAGTCACCAGCCGAACCGGGACAGGGCCCCAGATACGCAGTATTTT. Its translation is CASSHQPNRDRAPDTQYF.

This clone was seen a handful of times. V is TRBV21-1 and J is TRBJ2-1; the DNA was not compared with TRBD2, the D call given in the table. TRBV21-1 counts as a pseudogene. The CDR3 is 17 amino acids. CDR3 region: CARIAVPNPGSYNEQFF. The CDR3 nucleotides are TGTGCCAGGATAGCGGTACCAAATCCAGGCTCCTACAATGAGCAGTTCTTC.

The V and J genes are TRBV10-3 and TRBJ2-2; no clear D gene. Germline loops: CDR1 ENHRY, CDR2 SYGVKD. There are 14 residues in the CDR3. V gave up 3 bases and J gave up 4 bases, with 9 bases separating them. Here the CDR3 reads CAISDDLGTGELFF. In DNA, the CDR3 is TGTGCCATCAGTGACGACCTAGGCACCGGGGAGCTGTTTTTT.

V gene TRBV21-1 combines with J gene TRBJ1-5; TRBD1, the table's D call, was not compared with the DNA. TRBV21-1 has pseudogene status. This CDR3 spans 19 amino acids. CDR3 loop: CASSKEGIGQGDCDQPQHF. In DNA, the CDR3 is TGTGCCAGCAGCAAAGAAGGAATAGGGCAGGGGGATTGCGATCAGCCCCAGCATTTT.

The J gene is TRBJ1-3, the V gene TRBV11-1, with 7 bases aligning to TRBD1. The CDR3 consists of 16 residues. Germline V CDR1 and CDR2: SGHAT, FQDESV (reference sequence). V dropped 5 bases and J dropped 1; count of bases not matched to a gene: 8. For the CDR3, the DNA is TGTGCCAGCAGCGCGGGGACAGTCCCTTCTGGAAACACCATATATTTT. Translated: CASSAGTVPSGNTIYF.

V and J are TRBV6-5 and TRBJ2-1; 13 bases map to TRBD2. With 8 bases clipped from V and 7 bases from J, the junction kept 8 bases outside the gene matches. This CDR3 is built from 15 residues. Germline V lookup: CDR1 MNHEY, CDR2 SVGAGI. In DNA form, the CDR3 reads TGTGCCAGCGGTACTAGCGGGAGGGCGTTGAATGAGCAGTTCTTC. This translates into CASGTSGRALNEQFF.

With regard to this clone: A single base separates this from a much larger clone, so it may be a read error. The CDR3 loop is CASSLTSGNYEQYF. CDR3 sequence (DNA): TGCGCCAGCAGCTTGACTAGCGGGAACTACGAGCAGTACTTC. V is TRBV5-1 and J is TRBJ2-7; 10 bases agree with TRBD2. This CDR3 is 14 amino acids long. J was trimmed by 3 bases and V by 1 base; bases with no gene match: 1. Germline CDR1 SGHRS, CDR2 YFSETQ.

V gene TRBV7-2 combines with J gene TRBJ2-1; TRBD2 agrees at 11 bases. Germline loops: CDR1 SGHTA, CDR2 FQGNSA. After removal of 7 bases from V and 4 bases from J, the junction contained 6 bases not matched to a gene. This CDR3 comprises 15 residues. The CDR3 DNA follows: TGTGCCAGCACCACTTGGACTAGCGGGTACAATGAGCAGTTCTTC. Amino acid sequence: CASTTWTSGYNEQFF.

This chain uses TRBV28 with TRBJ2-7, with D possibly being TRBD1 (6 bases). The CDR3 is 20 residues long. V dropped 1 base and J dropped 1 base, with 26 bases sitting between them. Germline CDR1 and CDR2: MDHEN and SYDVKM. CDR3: CASSLSPGAYQGAFSYEQYF. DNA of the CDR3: TGTGCCAGCAGTTTATCTCCAGGGGCTTACCAAGGGGCGTTTTCCTACGAGCAGTACTTC.

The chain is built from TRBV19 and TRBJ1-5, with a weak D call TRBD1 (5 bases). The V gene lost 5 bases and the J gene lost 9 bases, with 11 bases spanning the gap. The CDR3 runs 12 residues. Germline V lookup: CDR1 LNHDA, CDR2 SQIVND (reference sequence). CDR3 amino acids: CASSGGTPPQHF. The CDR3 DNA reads TGTGCCAGTAGTGGGGGGACCCCGCCCCAGCATTTT.

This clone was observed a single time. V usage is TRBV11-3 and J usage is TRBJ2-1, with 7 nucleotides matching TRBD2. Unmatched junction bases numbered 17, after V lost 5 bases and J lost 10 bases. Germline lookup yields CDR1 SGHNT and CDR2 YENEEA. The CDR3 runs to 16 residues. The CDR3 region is CASSGGTSARSAEQFF. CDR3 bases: TGTGCCAGCAGCGGCGGCACTAGCGCAAGATCTGCCGAGCAGTTCTTC.

Here the CDR3 reads CASSAHPGQPSYEQYF. CDR3 in DNA: TGTGCCAGCAGCGCCCACCCGGGACAGCCATCCTACGAGCAGTACTTC. The chain has TRBV9 and TRBJ2-7, with 7 positions matching TRBD1. The CDR3 sequence is 16 residues long. CDR1 and CDR2 (germline): SGDLS, YYNGEE. Germline trimming cut 3 bases from V and 1 base from J; bases unmatched to any gene: 10.

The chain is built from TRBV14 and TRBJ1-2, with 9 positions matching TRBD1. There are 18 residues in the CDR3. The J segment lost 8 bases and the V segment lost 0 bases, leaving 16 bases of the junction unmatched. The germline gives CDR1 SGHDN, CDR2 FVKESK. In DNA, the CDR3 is TGTGCCAGCAGCCAAGAACGACGGACAGGGGCCCTTAATGAGGGCTACACCTTC. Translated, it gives CASSQERRTGALNEGYTF.

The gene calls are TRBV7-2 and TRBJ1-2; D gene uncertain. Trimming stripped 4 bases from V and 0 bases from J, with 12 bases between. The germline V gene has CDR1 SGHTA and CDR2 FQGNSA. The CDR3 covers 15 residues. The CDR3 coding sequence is TGTGCCAGCAGCTCCACCCCCAGTTCTAACTATGGCTACACCTTC. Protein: CASSSTPSSNYGYTF.

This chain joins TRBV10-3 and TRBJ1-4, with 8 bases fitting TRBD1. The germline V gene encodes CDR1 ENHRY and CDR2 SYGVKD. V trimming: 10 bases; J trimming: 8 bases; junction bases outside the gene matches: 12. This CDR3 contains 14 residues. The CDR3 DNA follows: TGTGCCACACGGGGAGGACAGGGAATGGAAAAACTGTTTTTT. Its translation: CATRGGQGMEKLFF.

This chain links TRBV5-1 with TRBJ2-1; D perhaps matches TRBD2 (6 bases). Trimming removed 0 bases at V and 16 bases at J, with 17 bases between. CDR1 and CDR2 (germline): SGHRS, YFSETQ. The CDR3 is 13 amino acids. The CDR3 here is CASSLEGWDSHFF. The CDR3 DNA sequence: TGCGCCAGCAGCTTGGAAGGGTGGGACTCCCATTTCTTC.

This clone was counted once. The CDR3 region has the DNA TGTGCCAGCAGTCCGAACTCCGGGACACACTACAATGAGCAGTTCTTC. Residues: CASSPNSGTHYNEQFF. V gene TRBV28 combines with J gene TRBJ2-1; D possibly corresponds to TRBD1 (6 bases). Trimming removed 5 bases at V and 3 bases at J, with 17 bases between. In germline, CDR1 is MDHEN, CDR2 SYDVKM. The CDR3 runs 16 residues.

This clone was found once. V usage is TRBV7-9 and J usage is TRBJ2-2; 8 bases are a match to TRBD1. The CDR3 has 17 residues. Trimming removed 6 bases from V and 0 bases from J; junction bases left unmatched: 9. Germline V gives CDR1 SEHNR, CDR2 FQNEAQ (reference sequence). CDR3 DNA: TGTGCCAGCAGTACGGACAGGGAGTCAACGAACACCGGGGAGCTGTTTTTT. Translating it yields CASSTDRESTNTGELFF.

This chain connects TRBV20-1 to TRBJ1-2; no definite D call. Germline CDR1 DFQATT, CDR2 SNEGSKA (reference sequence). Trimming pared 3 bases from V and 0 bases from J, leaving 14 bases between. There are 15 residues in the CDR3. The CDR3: CSASEGQASNYGYTF. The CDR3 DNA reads TGCAGTGCTAGTGAAGGCCAGGCATCTAACTATGGCTACACCTTC.

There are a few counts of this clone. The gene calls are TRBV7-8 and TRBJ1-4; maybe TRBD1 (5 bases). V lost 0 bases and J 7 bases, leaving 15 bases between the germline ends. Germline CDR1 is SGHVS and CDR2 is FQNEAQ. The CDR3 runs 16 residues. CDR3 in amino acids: CASSLAWRGSGEKLFF. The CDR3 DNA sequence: TGTGCCAGCAGCTTAGCGTGGCGGGGGAGTGGTGAAAAACTGTTTTTT.

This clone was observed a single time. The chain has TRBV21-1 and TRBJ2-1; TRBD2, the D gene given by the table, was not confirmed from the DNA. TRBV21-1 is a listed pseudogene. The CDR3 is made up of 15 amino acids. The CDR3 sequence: CASSPGLAVNNEQFF. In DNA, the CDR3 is TGTGCCAGCAGCCCGGGACTAGCGGTAAACAATGAGCAGTTCTTC.

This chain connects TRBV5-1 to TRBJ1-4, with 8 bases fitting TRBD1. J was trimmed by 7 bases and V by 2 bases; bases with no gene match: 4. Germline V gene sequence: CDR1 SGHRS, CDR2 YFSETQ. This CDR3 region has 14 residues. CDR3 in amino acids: CASSFGQGGEKLFF. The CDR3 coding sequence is TGCGCCAGCAGCTTTGGACAGGGTGGTGAAAAACTGTTTTTT.

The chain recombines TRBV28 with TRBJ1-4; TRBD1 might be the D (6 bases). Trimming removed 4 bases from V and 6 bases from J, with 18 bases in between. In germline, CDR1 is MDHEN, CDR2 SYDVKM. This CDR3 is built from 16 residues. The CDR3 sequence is CASSSGRGGQHEKLFF. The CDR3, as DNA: TGTGCCAGCAGTTCTGGTCGGGGGGGCCAACATGAAAAACTGTTTTTT.

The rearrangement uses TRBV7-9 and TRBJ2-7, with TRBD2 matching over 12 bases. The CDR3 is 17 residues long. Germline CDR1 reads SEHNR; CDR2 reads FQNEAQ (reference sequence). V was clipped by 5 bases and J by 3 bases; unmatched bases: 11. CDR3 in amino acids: CASSRASGRAGSYEQYF. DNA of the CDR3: TGTGCCAGCAGCCGTGCTAGCGGGAGGGCCGGGAGCTACGAGCAGTACTTC.

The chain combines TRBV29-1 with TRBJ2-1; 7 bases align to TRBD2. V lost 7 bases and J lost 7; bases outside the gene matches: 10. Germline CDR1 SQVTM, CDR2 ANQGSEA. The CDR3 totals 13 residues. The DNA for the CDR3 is TGCAGCGGGACTAGTAGGTTAGGAAATGAGCAGTTCTTC. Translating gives CSGTSRLGNEQFF.

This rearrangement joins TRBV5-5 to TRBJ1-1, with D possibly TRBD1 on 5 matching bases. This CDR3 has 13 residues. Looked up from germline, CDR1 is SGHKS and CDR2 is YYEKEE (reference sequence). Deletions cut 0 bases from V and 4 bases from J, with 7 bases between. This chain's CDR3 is CASSLAGITEAFF. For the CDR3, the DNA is TGTGCCAGCAGCTTGGCAGGGATCACTGAAGCTTTCTTT. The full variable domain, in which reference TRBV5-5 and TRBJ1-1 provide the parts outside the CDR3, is DAGVTQSPTHLIKTRGQQVTLRCSPISGHKSVSWYQQVLGQGPQFIFQYYEKEERGRGNFPDRFSARQFPNYSSELNVNALLLGDSALYLCASSLAGITEAFFGQGTRLTVV.

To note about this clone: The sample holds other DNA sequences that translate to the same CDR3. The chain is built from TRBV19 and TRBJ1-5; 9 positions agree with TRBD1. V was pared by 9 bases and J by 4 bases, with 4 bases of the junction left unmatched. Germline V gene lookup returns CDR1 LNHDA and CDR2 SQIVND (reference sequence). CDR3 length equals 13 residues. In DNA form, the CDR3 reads TGTGCCAGCAGCGGGACAGGGAATCAGCCCCAGCATTTT. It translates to CASSGTGNQPQHF.

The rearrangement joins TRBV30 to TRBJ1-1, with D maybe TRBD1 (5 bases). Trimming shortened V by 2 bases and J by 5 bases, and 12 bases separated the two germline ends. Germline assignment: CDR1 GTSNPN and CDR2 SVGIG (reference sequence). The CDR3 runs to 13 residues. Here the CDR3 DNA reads TGTGCCTGGAGTCCACAGGCTGGTACTGAAGCTTTCTTT. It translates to CAWSPQAGTEAFF.

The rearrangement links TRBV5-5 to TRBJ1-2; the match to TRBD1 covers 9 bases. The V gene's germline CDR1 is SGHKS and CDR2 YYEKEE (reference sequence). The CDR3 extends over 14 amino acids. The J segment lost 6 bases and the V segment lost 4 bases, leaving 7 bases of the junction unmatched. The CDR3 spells CASSQRGQGDGYTF. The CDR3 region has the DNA TGTGCCAGCAGCCAGAGGGGACAGGGAGATGGCTACACCTTC.

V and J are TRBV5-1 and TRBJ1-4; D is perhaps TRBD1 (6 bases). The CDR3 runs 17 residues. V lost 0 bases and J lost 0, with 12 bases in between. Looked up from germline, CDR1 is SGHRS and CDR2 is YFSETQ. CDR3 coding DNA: TGCGCCAGCAGCTTGGACGGTGCAGGGGCAACTAATGAAAAACTGTTTTTT. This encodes CASSLDGAGATNEKLFF.

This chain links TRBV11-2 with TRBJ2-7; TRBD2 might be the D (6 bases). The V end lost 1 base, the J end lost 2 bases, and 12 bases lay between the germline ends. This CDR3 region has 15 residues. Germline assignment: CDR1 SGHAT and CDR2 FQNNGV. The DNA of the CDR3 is TGTGCCAGCAGCTTAGGGATAGCGGCAACCTACGAGCAGTACTTC. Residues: CASSLGIAATYEQYF.